The 12 T cell receptor beta chains below come from one sample, sequenced in a study of blood T cell repertoires in COVID-19. Sequenced by immunoSEQ multiplex PCR; TCRdb stores in-frame clones only, minus some. The table shows 400,000 or so clones, with roughly 88% occurring only once. The source material was PBMCs or T cells enriched from blood (not recorded which). The receptors shown here come from a woman aged 40 to 50 with acute COVID-19.

V usage is TRBV5-1 and J usage is TRBJ2-5, with D maybe TRBD2 (7 bases). V dropped 4 bases and J dropped 2 bases, with 15 bases sitting between them. The CDR3 runs 15 residues. Germline-derived CDR1 and CDR2 are SGHRS and YFSETQ. The CDR3 loop is CASSPVAGAQETQYF. The CDR3 bases are TGCGCCAGCAGCCCCGTTGCGGGGGCTCAAGAGACCCAGTACTTC.

The V and J genes are TRBV9 and TRBJ2-2; D is uncertain. Germline values: CDR1 SGDLS, CDR2 YYNGEE. Trimming took 1 base from V and 2 from J, leaving 12 bases between them. The CDR3 spans 16 residues. The CDR3 region has the DNA TGTGCCAGCAGCGTACGTCCCACAATAAACACCGGGGAGCTGTTTTTT. The encoded protein is CASSVRPTINTGELFF. Based on the CDR3 plus reference TRBV9 and TRBJ2-2, the full variable domain is DSGVTQTPKHLITATGQRVTLRCSPRSGDLSVYWYQQSLDQGLQFLIQYYNGEERAKGNILERFSAQQFPDLHSELNLSSLELGDSALYFCASSVRPTINTGELFFGEGSRLTVL.

J is TRBJ1-5 and V is TRBV19; 7 bases map to TRBD1. Germline assignment: CDR1 LNHDA and CDR2 SQIVND (reference sequence). V shed 1 base and J 2 bases; nucleotides not matched to a gene: 5. The CDR3 length is 16 residues. The CDR3 protein is CASSIATGNGNQPQHF. Here the CDR3 DNA reads TGTGCCAGTAGTATAGCGACAGGGAATGGCAATCAGCCCCAGCATTTT.

This chain connects TRBV4-1 to TRBJ1-6; the match to TRBD1 covers 11 bases. V was clipped by 4 bases and J by 9 bases; unmatched bases: 11. Germline CDR1 is MGHRA and CDR2 is YSYEKL. The CDR3 has 17 amino acids. This CDR3 is CASSPKTPGQGGSPLHF. The CDR3 nucleotides read TGCGCCAGCAGCCCAAAAACGCCGGGACAGGGGGGTTCACCCCTCCACTTT.

CDR3 loop: CAWSVRGLYNEQFF. The CDR3 nucleotides read TGTGCCTGGAGTGTTAGGGGGCTCTACAATGAGCAGTTCTTC. The rearrangement uses TRBV30 and TRBJ2-1; 7 positions agree with TRBD1. This CDR3 comprises 14 residues. The V gene end was trimmed by 0 bases and the J gene end by 3 bases; junction bases not matched to a gene: 2. The germline CDR1 and CDR2 sequences are GTSNPN and SVGIG (reference sequence).

The genes are TRBV28 and TRBJ1-2; D uncertain. Germline V CDR1 and CDR2: MDHEN, SYDVKM. This CDR3 spans 12 amino acids. V dropped 5 bases and J dropped 8 bases, with 12 bases sitting between them. CDR3 in amino acids: CASSPVASGYTF. Written as DNA, the CDR3 is TGTGCCAGCAGTCCCGTTGCGAGCGGCTACACCTTC.

The chain recombines TRBV6-5 with TRBJ1-1; no clear D. Trimming stripped 6 bases from V and 3 bases from J, with 11 bases between. Germline values: CDR1 MNHEY, CDR2 SVGAGI. The CDR3 spans 13 residues. CDR3 region: CASRVDGDTEAFF. The DNA for the CDR3 is TGTGCCAGCAGGGTGGACGGGGACACTGAAGCTTTCTTT.

This chain connects TRBV11-2 to TRBJ1-5, with a possible D match to TRBD1 (6 bases). The V and J ends lost 5 bases and 2 bases respectively, with 16 bases between them. This CDR3 is built from 16 residues. Germline V gives CDR1 SGHAT, CDR2 FQNNGV. CDR3 nucleotide sequence: TGTGCCAGCAGCCCGATTACAGGGAATCGCAATCAGCCCCAGCATTTT. Translated, it gives CASSPITGNRNQPQHF.

V usage is TRBV27 and J usage is TRBJ2-3, with TRBD2 matching over 8 bases. Per germline, CDR1 MNHEY and CDR2 SMNVEV (reference sequence). V gave up 3 bases and J gave up 5 bases; unmatched junction bases: 7. This CDR3 spans 15 amino acids. For the CDR3, the DNA is TGTGCCAGCAGTTTTACTAGCGGAGGGGTAGATACGCAGTATTTT. This codes for CASSFTSGGVDTQYF.

The sample holds one count of this clone. V is TRBV3-1 (or the pseudogene TRBV3-2) and J is TRBJ1-6; no clear D gene. V was shortened by 1 base and J by 7 bases, with 11 bases between the two germline ends. Germline CDR1 LGHDT, CDR2 YNNKEL (reference sequence). The CDR3 covers 15 residues. Written as DNA, the CDR3 is TGTGCCAGCAGCCAAGTCCTTACAGACAATTCACCCCTCCACTTT. Its translation: CASSQVLTDNSPLHF.

The J gene is TRBJ2-7, the V gene TRBV19, with a weak D call TRBD1 (5 bases). Trimming shortened V by 4 bases and J by 3 bases, and 13 bases separated the two germline ends. The V gene's germline CDR1 is LNHDA and CDR2 SQIVND (reference sequence). The CDR3 covers 14 residues. CDR3 DNA: TGTGCCAGTAGTAAGGACACCACACGCTACGAGCAGTACTTC. This sequence encodes CASSKDTTRYEQYF. The full variable domain, with the rest looked up from reference TRBV19 and TRBJ2-7, is DGGITQSPKYLFRKEGQNVTLSCEQNLNHDAMYWYRQDPGQGLRLIYYSQIVNDFQKGDIAEGYSVSREKKESFPLTVTSAQKNPTAFYLCASSKDTTRYEQYFGPGTRLTVT.

V gene TRBV14 combines with J gene TRBJ2-1; D ambiguous. CDR1 SGHDN and CDR2 FVKESK come from the germline V gene. V was shortened by 3 bases and J by 7 bases, with 7 bases between the two germline ends. This CDR3 contains 12 residues. CDR3 sequence reads: CASSQSWNEQFF. The CDR3 nucleotides read TGTGCCAGCAGCCAGAGCTGGAATGAGCAGTTCTTC.